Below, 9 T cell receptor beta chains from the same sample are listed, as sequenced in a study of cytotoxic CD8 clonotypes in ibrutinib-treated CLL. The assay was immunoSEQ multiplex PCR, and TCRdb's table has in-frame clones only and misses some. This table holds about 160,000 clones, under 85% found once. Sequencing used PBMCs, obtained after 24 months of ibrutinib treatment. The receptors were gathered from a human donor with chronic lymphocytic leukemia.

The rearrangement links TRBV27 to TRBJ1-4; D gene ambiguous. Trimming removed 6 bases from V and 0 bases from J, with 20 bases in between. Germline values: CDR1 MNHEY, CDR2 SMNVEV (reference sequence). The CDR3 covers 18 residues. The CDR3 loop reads CASRKGFGVGATNEKLFF. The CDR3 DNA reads TGTGCCAGCAGGAAAGGTTTTGGGGTCGGGGCAACTAATGAAAAACTGTTTTTT.

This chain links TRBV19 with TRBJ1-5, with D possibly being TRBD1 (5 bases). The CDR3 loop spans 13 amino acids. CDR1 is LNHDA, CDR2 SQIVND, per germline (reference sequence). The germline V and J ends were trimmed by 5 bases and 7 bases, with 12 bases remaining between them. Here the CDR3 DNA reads TGTGCCAGTAGTGGGGGGGGAGGACAGCCCCAGCATTTT. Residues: CASSGGGGQPQHF.

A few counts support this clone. The CDR3 sequence: CASSLIAGPNTGELFF. The CDR3 DNA reads TGCGCCAGCAGCTTAATTGCGGGACCCAACACCGGGGAGCTGTTTTTT. J is TRBJ2-2 and V is TRBV5-1; weak D call: TRBD2 (6 bases). Germline CDR1 SGHRS, CDR2 YFSETQ. The CDR3 is 16 amino acids. V lost 2 bases, J lost 2 bases, and 13 bases lay in between.

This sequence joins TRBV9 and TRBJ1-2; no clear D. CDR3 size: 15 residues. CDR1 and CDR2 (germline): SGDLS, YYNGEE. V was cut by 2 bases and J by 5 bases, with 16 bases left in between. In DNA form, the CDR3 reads TGTGCCAGCAGCGTTAATTCGGGTGGACGGTATGGCTACACCTTC. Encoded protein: CASSVNSGGRYGYTF.

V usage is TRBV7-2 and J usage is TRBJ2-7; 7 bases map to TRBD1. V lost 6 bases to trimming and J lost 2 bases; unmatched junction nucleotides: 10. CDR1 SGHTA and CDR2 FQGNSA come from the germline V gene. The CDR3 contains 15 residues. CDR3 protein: CASRNRGWGTYEQYF. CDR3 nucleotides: TGTGCCAGCAGAAACAGGGGCTGGGGCACCTACGAGCAGTACTTC.

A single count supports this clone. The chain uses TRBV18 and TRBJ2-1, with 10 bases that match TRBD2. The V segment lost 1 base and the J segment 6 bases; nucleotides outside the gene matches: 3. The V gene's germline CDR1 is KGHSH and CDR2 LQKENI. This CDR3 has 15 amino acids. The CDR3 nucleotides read TGTGCCAGCTCACCACAGCTAGCGGGAGTCAATGAGCAGTTCTTC. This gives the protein CASSPQLAGVNEQFF.

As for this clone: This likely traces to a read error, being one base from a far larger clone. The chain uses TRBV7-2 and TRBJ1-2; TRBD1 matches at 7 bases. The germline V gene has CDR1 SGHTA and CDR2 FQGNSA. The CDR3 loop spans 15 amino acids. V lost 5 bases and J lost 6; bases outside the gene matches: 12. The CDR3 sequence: CASSIHSGTEDGYTF. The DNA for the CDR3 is TGTGCCAGCAGCATCCACTCCGGGACAGAAGATGGCTACACCTTC.

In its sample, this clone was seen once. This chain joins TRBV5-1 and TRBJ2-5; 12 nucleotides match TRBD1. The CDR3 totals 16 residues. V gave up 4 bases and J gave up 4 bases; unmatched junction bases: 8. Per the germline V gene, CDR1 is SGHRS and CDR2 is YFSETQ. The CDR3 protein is CASSPRGQGAGETQYF. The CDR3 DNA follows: TGCGCCAGCAGCCCGCGGGGACAGGGGGCAGGAGAGACCCAGTACTTC.

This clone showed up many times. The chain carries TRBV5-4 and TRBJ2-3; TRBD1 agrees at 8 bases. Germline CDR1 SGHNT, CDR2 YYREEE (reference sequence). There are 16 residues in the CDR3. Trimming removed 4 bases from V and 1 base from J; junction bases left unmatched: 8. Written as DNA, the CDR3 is TGTGCCAGCAGCCGGGAACAGGGGGATGGCACAGATACGCAGTATTTT. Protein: CASSREQGDGTDTQYF.